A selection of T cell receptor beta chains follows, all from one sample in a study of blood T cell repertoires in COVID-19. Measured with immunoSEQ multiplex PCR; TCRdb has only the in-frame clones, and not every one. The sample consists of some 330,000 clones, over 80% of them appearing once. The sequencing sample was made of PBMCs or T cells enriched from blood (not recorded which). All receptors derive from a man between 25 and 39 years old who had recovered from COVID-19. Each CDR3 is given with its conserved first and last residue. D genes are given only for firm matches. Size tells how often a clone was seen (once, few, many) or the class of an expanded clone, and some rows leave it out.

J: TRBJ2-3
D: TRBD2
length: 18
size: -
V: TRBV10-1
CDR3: CASSESVLAGAYTDTQYF
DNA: TGCGCCAGCAGTGAGTCGGTCCTAGCGGGGGCTTACACAGATACGCAGTATTTT

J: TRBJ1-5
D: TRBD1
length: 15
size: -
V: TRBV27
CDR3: CASSPRYRGRQPQHF
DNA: TGTGCCAGCAGTCCCCGGTACAGGGGGAGGCAGCCCCAGCATTTT

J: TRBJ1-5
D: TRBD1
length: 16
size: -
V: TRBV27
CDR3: CASSPGQGWSNQPQHF
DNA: TGTGCCAGCAGTCCAGGACAGGGTTGGAGCAATCAGCCCCAGCATTTT

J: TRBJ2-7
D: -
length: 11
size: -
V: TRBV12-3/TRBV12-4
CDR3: CASNFPYEQYF
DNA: TGTGCCAGCAACTTTCCCTACGAGCAGTACTTC

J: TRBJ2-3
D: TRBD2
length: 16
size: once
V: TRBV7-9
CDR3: CASSLTYGGVRYTQYF
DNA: TGTGCCAGCAGCTTAACTTACGGGGGGGTGAGGTATACGCAGTATTTT

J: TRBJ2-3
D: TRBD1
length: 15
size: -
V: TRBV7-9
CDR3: CASSSRDRGADTQYF
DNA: TGTGCCAGCAGCTCCCGGGACAGGGGCGCAGATACGCAGTATTTT

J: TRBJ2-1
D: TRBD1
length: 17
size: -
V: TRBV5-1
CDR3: CASSLEPSGQGWNEQFF
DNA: TGCGCCAGCAGCTTGGAACCCTCCGGACAGGGGTGGAATGAGCAGTTCTTC

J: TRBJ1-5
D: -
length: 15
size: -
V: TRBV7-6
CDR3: CASSLGGLGNQPQHF
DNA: TGTGCCAGCAGCTTAGGAGGGCTCGGCAATCAGCCCCAGCATTTT

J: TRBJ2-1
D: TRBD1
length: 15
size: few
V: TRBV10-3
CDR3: CAISETGGSYNEQFF
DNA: TGTGCCATCAGTGAGACAGGGGGCTCCTACAATGAGCAGTTCTTC

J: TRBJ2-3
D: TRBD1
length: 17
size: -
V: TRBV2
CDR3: CASSRRRQGKLTDTQYF
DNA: TGTGCCAGCAGTCGGCGTAGACAGGGAAAACTCACAGATACGCAGTATTTT